These 5 T cell receptor beta chains came from one sample sequenced in a study of blood T cells in healthy people across ages (dated by TCRdb to the mid-2010s). Library creation used 5' RACE. Instrument used: Illumina HiSeq 2500. A second about 7 to 12 cycle PCR used a sample-barcoded 5' primer and a J-beta primer mix. The public reads were run again by TCRdb, first through fastp at Q25 and then through MiXCR, and only productive beta chains were kept. Each entry merges the rows of one CDR3 protein and shows their most common DNA and genes. Present in this sample are 710,000 or so distinct CDR3 sequences, about 24% of which were seen just once. The top ten constitute 20% to 25% of the sample. Sequenced sample: blood. These receptors all stem from a man between 65 and 85 years old in good health.

The chain combines TRBV2 with TRBJ1-2, with a weak D call TRBD1 (6 bases). V lost 8 bases to trimming and J lost 4 bases, with 14 bases between them. Germline V CDR1 and CDR2: SNHLY, FYNNEI. This CDR3 comprises 13 residues. CDR3 in amino acids: CASLQGPFYGYTF. In DNA, the CDR3 is TGTGCCAGCCTTCAGGGGCCCTTCTATGGCTACACCTTC.

V usage is TRBV27 and J usage is TRBJ1-4, with D unclear. The CDR3 is 12 residues long. Looked up from germline, CDR1 is MNHEY and CDR2 is SMNVEV (reference sequence). V was pared by 5 bases and J by 4 bases, with 5 bases between. The CDR3 loop reads CASSRLNEKLFF. CDR3 DNA: TGTGCCAGCAGTCGGCTTAATGAAAAACTGTTTTTT.

The gene calls are TRBV29-1 and TRBJ1-1; D might be TRBD1 (6 bases). The CDR3 sequence is 12 residues long. Germline CDR1 and CDR2: SQVTM and ANQGSEA. Trimming took 3 bases from V and 4 from J, leaving 9 bases between them. The CDR3 spells CSVDIGGTEAFF. CDR3 DNA: TGCAGCGTTGATATAGGGGGCACTGAAGCTTTCTTT.

This clonotype came up a few times. The rearrangement joins TRBV7-2 to TRBJ2-1; 10 nucleotides match TRBD2. This CDR3 spans 15 amino acids. Germline V gene sequence: CDR1 SGHTA, CDR2 FQGNSA. J gave up 5 bases and V 1 base, and 2 bases lay outside the gene matches. The CDR3 here is CASSLVSGGDNEQFF. DNA of the CDR3: TGTGCCAGCAGCTTAGTCAGCGGGGGGGACAATGAGCAGTTCTTC. Drawing the rest from reference TRBV7-2 and TRBJ2-1, the complete variable domain is GAGVSQSPSNKVTEKGKDVELRCDPISGHTALYWYRQSLGQGLEFLIYFQGNSAPDKSGLPSDRFSAERTGGSVSTLTIQRTQQEDSAVYLCASSLVSGGDNEQFFGPGTRLTVL.

The chain uses TRBV4-3 and TRBJ1-2; D possibly corresponds to TRBD1 (6 bases). V lost 3 bases, J lost 5 bases, and 13 bases lay in between. CDR3 length: 14 residues. Looked up from germline, CDR1 is LGHNA and CDR2 is YSLEER. CDR3 amino acids: CASSHSQGFYGYTF. The CDR3 DNA reads TGCGCCAGCAGCCATTCCCAGGGGTTTTATGGCTACACCTTC.